These T cell receptor beta chains were read from a single sample in a study of beta chain features in type 1 diabetes. The table came from immunoSEQ multiplex PCR; TCRdb's copy has only in-frame clones and leaves some out. The repertoire holds approximately 260,000 clones, with around 21% as singletons. Input material: naive CD4+ T cells from blood. All receptors come from a middle-aged woman with type 1 diabetes. Each CDR3 is given with its conserved first and last residue. Each record gives: clone size, V gene, D gene, J gene, CDR3 protein, CDR3 DNA. A D gene is named only where the DNA matches it firmly. Only some rows state a clone size, as once, few, many or a class for expanded clones.

clone size: NA; V gene: TRBV29-1; D gene: NA; J gene: TRBJ2-5; CDR3 protein: CSVMRGRGETQYF; CDR3 DNA: TGCAGCGTTATGAGAGGCAGGGGTGAGACCCAGTACTTC
clone size: NA; V gene: TRBV4-3; D gene: NA; J gene: TRBJ2-7; CDR3 protein: CASSPRAQGSYEQYF; CDR3 DNA: TGCGCCAGCAGCCCCCGGGCACAGGGCTCCTACGAGCAGTACTTC
clone size: few; V gene: TRBV29-1; D gene: NA; J gene: TRBJ2-5; CDR3 protein: CSVEGLGLKETQYF; CDR3 DNA: TGCAGCGTTGAAGGCTTGGGGCTTAAAGAGACCCAGTACTTC
clone size: NA; V gene: TRBV6-1; D gene: NA; J gene: TRBJ1-2; CDR3 protein: CASSQLYGYTF; CDR3 DNA: TGTGCCAGCAGCCAACTCTATGGCTACACCTTC
clone size: NA; V gene: TRBV7-2; D gene: NA; J gene: TRBJ1-1; CDR3 protein: CASSLGTQGKAFF; CDR3 DNA: TGTGCCAGCAGCTTAGGCACTCAGGGTAAAGCTTTCTTT
clone size: NA; V gene: TRBV27; D gene: TRBD2; J gene: TRBJ2-7; CDR3 protein: CASSRTSPLHYYEQYF; CDR3 DNA: TGTGCCAGCAGTCGGACTAGCCCACTCCATTACTACGAGCAGTACTTC
clone size: NA; V gene: TRBV15; D gene: NA; J gene: TRBJ1-1; CDR3 protein: CATSPGGSLFAEAFF; CDR3 DNA: TGTGCCACCAGCCCTGGGGGCAGCCTCTTCGCCGAAGCTTTCTTT
clone size: few; V gene: TRBV2; D gene: NA; J gene: TRBJ2-7; CDR3 protein: CASSTDTYEQYF; CDR3 DNA: TGTGCCAGCAGCACAGACACCTACGAGCAGTACTTC
clone size: NA; V gene: TRBV7-2; D gene: NA; J gene: TRBJ2-1; CDR3 protein: CASRGGRNEQFF; CDR3 DNA: TGTGCCAGCAGGGGGGGACGAAATGAGCAGTTCTTC
clone size: few; V gene: TRBV28; D gene: TRBD2; J gene: TRBJ2-1; CDR3 protein: CASSLYGLAGTNEQFF; CDR3 DNA: TGTGCCAGCAGTTTGTACGGACTAGCGGGGACAAATGAGCAGTTCTTC
clone size: few; V gene: TRBV28; D gene: NA; J gene: TRBJ2-3; CDR3 protein: CASSLGAEMNTQYF; CDR3 DNA: TGTGCCAGCAGTTTGGGGGCGGAAATGAATACGCAGTATTTT
clone size: NA; V gene: TRBV19; D gene: TRBD2; J gene: TRBJ2-2; CDR3 protein: CATGDYWGGELFF; CDR3 DNA: TGTGCCACTGGGGACTACTGGGGCGGGGAGCTGTTTTTT
clone size: NA; V gene: TRBV7-2; D gene: TRBD1; J gene: TRBJ1-6; CDR3 protein: CASSLLTGVGTPLHF; CDR3 DNA: TGTGCCAGCAGCTTACTTACAGGGGTAGGGACACCCCTCCACTTT
clone size: few; V gene: TRBV7-9; D gene: TRBD1; J gene: TRBJ2-7; CDR3 protein: CASSLGQGAYEQYF; CDR3 DNA: TGTGCCAGCAGCCTCGGACAGGGAGCCTACGAGCAGTACTTC
clone size: few; V gene: TRBV29-1; D gene: NA; J gene: TRBJ1-2; CDR3 protein: CSVGSRTDYGYTF; CDR3 DNA: TGCAGCGTGGGTTCCCGGACTGACTATGGCTACACCTTC
clone size: few; V gene: TRBV27; D gene: NA; J gene: TRBJ1-2; CDR3 protein: CASSRAGAYHGYTF; CDR3 DNA: TGTGCCAGCAGTAGGGCAGGGGCCTATCATGGCTACACCTTC
clone size: NA; V gene: TRBV4-2; D gene: NA; J gene: TRBJ2-7; CDR3 protein: CASSQEGDRDEQYF; CDR3 DNA: TGTGCCAGCAGCCAAGAGGGAGACCGAGACGAGCAGTACTTC
clone size: NA; V gene: TRBV5-1; D gene: NA; J gene: TRBJ2-5; CDR3 protein: CASSGRAQETQYF; CDR3 DNA: TGCGCCAGCAGCGGCAGGGCTCAAGAGACCCAGTACTTC
clone size: NA; V gene: TRBV5-1; D gene: NA; J gene: TRBJ2-5; CDR3 protein: CASNLQETQYF; CDR3 DNA: TGCGCCAGCAACCTACAAGAGACCCAGTACTTC
clone size: NA; V gene: TRBV18; D gene: NA; J gene: TRBJ2-5; CDR3 protein: CASSRRTEETQYF; CDR3 DNA: TGTGCCAGCTCAAGACGGACAGAAGAGACCCAGTACTTC
clone size: few; V gene: TRBV5-4; D gene: NA; J gene: TRBJ2-2; CDR3 protein: CASSPGALANTGELFF; CDR3 DNA: TGTGCCAGCAGCCCTGGGGCCCTAGCGAACACCGGGGAGCTGTTTTTT
clone size: NA; V gene: TRBV14; D gene: NA; J gene: TRBJ2-5; CDR3 protein: CASSYTGRETQYF; CDR3 DNA: TGTGCCAGCAGCTACACAGGGCGAGAGACCCAGTACTTC
clone size: NA; V gene: TRBV18; D gene: NA; J gene: TRBJ2-1; CDR3 protein: CASSPSRGSYNEQFF; CDR3 DNA: TGTGCCAGCTCACCTTCCAGGGGAAGCTACAATGAGCAGTTCTTC
clone size: few; V gene: TRBV29-1; D gene: TRBD2; J gene: TRBJ2-1; CDR3 protein: CSVAAGTSGINEQFF; CDR3 DNA: TGCAGCGTTGCCGCCGGGACTAGCGGGATCAATGAGCAGTTCTTC
clone size: NA; V gene: TRBV19; D gene: NA; J gene: TRBJ1-5; CDR3 protein: CASSPSLSNQPQHF; CDR3 DNA: TGTGCCAGTAGTCCCAGTCTCTCAAATCAGCCCCAGCATTTT
clone size: NA; V gene: TRBV27; D gene: TRBD1; J gene: TRBJ2-1; CDR3 protein: CASRQTGAYNEQFF; CDR3 DNA: TGTGCCAGCAGACAGACAGGGGCCTACAATGAGCAGTTCTTC
clone size: NA; V gene: TRBV29-1; D gene: NA; J gene: TRBJ1-5; CDR3 protein: CSVAQGMSNQPQHF; CDR3 DNA: TGCAGCGTTGCGCAGGGGATGAGCAATCAGCCCCAGCATTTT
clone size: NA; V gene: TRBV6-5; D gene: NA; J gene: TRBJ2-1; CDR3 protein: CASSLQGNEQFF; CDR3 DNA: TGTGCCAGCAGCTTGCAGGGGAATGAGCAGTTCTTC
clone size: NA; V gene: TRBV28; D gene: NA; J gene: TRBJ1-2; CDR3 protein: CASSLRGYGYTF; CDR3 DNA: TGTGCCAGCAGTTTAAGGGGTTACGGCTACACCTTC
clone size: few; V gene: TRBV9; D gene: TRBD1; J gene: TRBJ1-1; CDR3 protein: CASRTQGTEAFF; CDR3 DNA: TGTGCCAGCAGAACACAGGGGACTGAAGCTTTCTTT
clone size: NA; V gene: TRBV27; D gene: TRBD1; J gene: TRBJ1-1; CDR3 protein: CASSLPGGTEAFF; CDR3 DNA: TGTGCCAGCAGTTTACCAGGGGGCACTGAAGCTTTCTTT
clone size: NA; V gene: TRBV5-4; D gene: TRBD2; J gene: TRBJ2-5; CDR3 protein: CASMLRGGETQYF; CDR3 DNA: TGTGCCAGCATGCTACGGGGAGGGGAGACCCAGTACTTC
clone size: few; V gene: TRBV5-1; D gene: TRBD1; J gene: TRBJ1-1; CDR3 protein: CASSLPQGADTEAFF; CDR3 DNA: TGCGCCAGCAGCTTACCACAGGGGGCGGATACTGAAGCTTTCTTT
clone size: few; V gene: TRBV4-3; D gene: NA; J gene: TRBJ2-5; CDR3 protein: CASSQDSGLGETQYF; CDR3 DNA: TGCGCCAGCAGCCAAGACTCAGGGCTGGGGGAGACCCAGTACTTC
clone size: NA; V gene: TRBV29-1; D gene: TRBD1; J gene: TRBJ1-5; CDR3 protein: CSVVTGSLNQPQHF; CDR3 DNA: TGCAGCGTTGTGACAGGGTCCTTGAATCAGCCCCAGCATTTT
clone size: few; V gene: TRBV23-1; D gene: NA; J gene: TRBJ2-7; CDR3 protein: CASSQSSRVFSYEQYF; CDR3 DNA: TGCGCCAGCAGTCAATCAAGCAGGGTTTTTTCCTACGAGCAGTACTTC